The clone carrying this T cell receptor beta chain has only a few counts. Per the study methods: Scientists estimated how many nucleated cells there were by amplifying reference gene primers. The data were produced by immunoSEQ multiplex PCR, yet TCRdb's version contains in-frame clones alone and is incomplete. Clonal size and the V and J genes are those of that table, whereas D and trimming came from the DNA. The sample has 200,000 to 250,000 clones, approximately 84% seen once. This record belongs to a study of blood T cell repertoires in COVID-19. Study-level background: The United States, Italy and Spain supplied acute and convalescent COVID-19 samples. In each case, the material was cDNA or gDNA derived from T cells, B-cell-depleted T cells, or PBMCs.

The germline CDR1 and CDR2 sequences are ENHRY and SYGVKD. Between the trimmed V and J ends, which lost 1 base and 2 bases, there was a span of 12 bases. The CDR3 runs 15 residues. Recovered Cohort 3 donors showed two negative PCRs, clearance, or symptom resolution. The receptor comes from a man aged 35 to 55 who had recovered from COVID-19. The chain links TRBV10-3 to TRBJ2-7; possibly TRBD1 for D (5 bases). The sequenced material came from PBMCs or T cells enriched from blood (not recorded which). The CDR3: CAISEYKDRAYEQYF. The CDR3 nucleotides read TGTGCCATCAGTGAGTATAAAGACAGAGCCTACGAGCAGTACTTC.